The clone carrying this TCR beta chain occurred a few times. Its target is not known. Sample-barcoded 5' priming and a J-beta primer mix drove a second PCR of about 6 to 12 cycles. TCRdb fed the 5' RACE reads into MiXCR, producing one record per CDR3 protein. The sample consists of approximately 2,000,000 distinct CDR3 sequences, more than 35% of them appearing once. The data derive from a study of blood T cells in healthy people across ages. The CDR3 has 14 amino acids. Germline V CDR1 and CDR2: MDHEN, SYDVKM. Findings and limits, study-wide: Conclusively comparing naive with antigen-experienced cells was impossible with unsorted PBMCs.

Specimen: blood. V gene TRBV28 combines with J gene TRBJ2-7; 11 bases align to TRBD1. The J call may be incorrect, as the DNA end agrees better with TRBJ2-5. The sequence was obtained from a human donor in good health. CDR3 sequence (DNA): TGTGCCAGCAGTTGGACAGGGGGCACGGAGACCCAGTACTTC. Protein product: CASSWTGGTETQYF.